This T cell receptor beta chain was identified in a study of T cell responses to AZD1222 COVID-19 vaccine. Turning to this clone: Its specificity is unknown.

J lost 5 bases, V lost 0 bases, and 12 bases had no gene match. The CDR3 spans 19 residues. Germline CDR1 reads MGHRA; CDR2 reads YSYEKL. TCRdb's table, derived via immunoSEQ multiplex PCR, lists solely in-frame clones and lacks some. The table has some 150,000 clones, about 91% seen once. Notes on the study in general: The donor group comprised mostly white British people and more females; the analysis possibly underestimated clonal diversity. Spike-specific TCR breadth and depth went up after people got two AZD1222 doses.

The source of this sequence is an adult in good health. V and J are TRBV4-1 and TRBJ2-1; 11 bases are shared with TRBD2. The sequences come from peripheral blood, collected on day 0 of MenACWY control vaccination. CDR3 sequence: CASSQDSPRTSGPNNEQFF. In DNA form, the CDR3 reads TGCGCCAGCAGCCAAGATTCTCCAAGGACTAGCGGGCCAAACAATGAGCAGTTCTTC.